This TCR beta chain derives from a study of T cell responses to AZD1222 COVID-19 vaccine. Using immunoSEQ multiplex PCR, the repertoire was profiled, and TCRdb retains in-frame clones only, with some absent. The sample yields about 72,000 clones, about nine tenths seen once. Germline V lookup: CDR1 SGHVS, CDR2 FQNEAQ. The CDR3 is 15 amino acids. V lost 4 bases to trimming and J lost 0 bases, with 10 bases between them. The source of this sequence is an adult in good health. This chain connects TRBV7-8 to TRBJ1-5; D is undetermined. The specimen was peripheral blood, collected on day 0 of AZD1222 vaccination. This CDR3 is CASSSRPDSNQPQHF. The CDR3 nucleotides read TGTGCCAGCAGCTCAAGGCCCGATAGCAATCAGCCCCAGCATTTT.